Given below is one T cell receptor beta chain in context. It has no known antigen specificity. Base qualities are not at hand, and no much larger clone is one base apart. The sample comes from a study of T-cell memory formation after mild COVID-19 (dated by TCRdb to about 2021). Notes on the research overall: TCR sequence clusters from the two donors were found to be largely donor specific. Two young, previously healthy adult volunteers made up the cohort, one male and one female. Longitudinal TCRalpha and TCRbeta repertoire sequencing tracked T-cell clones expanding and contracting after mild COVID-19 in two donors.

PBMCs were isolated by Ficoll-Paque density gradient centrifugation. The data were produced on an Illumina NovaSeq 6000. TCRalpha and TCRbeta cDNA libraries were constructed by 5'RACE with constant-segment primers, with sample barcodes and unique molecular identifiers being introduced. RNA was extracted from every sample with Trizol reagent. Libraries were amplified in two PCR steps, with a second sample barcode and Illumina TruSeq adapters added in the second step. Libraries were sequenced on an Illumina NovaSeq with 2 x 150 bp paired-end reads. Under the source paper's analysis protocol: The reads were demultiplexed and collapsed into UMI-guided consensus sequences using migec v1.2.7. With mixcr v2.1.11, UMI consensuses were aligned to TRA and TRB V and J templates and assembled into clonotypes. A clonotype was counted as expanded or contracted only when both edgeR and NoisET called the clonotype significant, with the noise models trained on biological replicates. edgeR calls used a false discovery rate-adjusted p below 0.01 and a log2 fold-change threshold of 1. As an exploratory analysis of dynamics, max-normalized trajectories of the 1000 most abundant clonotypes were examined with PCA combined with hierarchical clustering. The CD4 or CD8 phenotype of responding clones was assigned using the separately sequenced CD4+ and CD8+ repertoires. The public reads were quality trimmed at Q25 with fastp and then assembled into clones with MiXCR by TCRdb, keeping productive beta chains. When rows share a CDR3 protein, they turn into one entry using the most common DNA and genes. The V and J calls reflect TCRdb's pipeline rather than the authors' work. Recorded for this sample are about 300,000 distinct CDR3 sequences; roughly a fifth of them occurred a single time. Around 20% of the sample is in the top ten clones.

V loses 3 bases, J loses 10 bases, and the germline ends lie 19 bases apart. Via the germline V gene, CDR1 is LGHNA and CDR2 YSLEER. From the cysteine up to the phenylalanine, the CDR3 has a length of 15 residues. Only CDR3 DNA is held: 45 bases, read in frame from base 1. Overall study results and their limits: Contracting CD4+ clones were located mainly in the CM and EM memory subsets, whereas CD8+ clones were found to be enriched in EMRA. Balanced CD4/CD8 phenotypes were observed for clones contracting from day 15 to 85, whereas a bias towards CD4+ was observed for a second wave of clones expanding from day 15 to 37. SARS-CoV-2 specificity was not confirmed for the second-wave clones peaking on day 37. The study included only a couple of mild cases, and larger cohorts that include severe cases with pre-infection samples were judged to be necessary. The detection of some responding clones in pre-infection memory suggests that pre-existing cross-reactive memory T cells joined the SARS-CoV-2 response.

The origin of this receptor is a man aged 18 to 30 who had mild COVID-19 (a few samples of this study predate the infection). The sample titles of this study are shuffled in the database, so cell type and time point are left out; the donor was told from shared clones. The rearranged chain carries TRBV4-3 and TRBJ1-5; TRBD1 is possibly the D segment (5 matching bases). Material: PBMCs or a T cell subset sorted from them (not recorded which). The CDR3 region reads CASSQYPGGEDPQHF. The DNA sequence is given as TGCGCCAGCAGCCAGTACCCCGGGGGGGAGGATCCCCAGCATTTT.